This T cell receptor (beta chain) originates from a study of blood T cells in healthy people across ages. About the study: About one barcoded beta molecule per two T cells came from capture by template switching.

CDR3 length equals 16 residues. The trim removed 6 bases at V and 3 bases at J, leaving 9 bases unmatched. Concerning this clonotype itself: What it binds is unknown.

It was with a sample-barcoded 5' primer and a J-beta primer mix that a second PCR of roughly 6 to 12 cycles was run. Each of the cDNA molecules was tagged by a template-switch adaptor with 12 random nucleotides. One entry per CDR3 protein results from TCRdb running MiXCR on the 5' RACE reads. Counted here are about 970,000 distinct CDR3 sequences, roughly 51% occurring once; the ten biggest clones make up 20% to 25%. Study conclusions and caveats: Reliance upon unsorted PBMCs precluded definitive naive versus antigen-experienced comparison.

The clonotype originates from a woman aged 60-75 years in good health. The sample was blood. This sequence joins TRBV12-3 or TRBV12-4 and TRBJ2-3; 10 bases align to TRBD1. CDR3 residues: CASSPPGQGFTDTQYF. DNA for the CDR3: TGTGCCAGCAGCCCCCCGGGACAGGGGTTTACAGATACGCAGTATTTT.